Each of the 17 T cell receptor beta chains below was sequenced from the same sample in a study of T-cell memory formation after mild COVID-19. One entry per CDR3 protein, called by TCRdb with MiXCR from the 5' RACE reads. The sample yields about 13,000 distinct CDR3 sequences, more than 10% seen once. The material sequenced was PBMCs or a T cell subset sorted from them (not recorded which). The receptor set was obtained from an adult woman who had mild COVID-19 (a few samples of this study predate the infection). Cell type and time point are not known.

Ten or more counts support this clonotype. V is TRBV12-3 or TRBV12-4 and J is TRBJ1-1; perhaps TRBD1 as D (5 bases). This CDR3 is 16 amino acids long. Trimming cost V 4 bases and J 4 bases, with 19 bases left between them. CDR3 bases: TGTGCCAGCAGTTGGGGCGGCCCAGGTGAAGGCACTGAAGCTTTCTTT. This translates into CASSWGGPGEGTEAFF.

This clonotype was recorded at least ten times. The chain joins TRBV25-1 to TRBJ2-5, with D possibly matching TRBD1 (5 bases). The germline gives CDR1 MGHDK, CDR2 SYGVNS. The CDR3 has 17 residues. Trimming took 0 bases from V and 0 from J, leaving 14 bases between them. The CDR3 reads CASSEYIVRAYQETQYF. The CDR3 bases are TGTGCCAGCAGTGAATATATTGTCAGGGCGTACCAAGAGACCCAGTACTTC.

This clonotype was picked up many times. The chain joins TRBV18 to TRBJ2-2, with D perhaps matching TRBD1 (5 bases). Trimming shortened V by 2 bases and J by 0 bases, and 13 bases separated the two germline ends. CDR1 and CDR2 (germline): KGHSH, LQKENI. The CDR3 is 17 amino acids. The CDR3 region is CASSPFYQGSNTGELFF. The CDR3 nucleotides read TGTGCCAGCTCACCATTCTACCAGGGTTCGAACACCGGGGAGCTGTTTTTT. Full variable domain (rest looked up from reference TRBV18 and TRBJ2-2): NAGVMQNPRHLVRRRGQEARLRCSPMKGHSHVYWYRQLPEEGLKFMVYLQKENIIDESGMPKERFSAEFPKEGPSILRIQQVVRGDSAAYFCASSPFYQGSNTGELFFGEGSRLTVL.

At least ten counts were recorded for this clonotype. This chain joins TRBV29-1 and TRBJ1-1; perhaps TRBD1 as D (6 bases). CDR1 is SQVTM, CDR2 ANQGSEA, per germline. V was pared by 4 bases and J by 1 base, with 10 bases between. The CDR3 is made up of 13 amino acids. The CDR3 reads CSVATTGNTEAFF. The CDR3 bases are TGCAGCGTTGCCACGACAGGGAACACTGAAGCTTTCTTT. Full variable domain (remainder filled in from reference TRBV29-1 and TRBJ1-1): SAVISQKPSRDICQRGTSLTIQCQVDSQVTMMFWYRQQPGQSLTLIATANQGSEATYESGFVIDKFPISRPNLTFSTLTVSNMSPEDSSIYLCSVATTGNTEAFFGQGTRLTVV.

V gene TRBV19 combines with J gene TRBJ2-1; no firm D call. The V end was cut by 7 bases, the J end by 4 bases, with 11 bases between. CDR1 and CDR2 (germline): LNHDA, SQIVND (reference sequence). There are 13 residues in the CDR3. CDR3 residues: CASKNSPYNEQFF. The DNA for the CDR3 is TGTGCCAGTAAGAATAGCCCGTACAATGAGCAGTTCTTC.

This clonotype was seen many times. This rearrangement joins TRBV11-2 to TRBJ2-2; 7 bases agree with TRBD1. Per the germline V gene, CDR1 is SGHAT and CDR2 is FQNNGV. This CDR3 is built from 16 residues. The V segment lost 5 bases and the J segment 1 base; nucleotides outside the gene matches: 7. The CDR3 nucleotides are TGTGCCAGCAGCACGCACAGGGGAGAGAACACCGGGGAGCTGTTTTTT. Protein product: CASSTHRGENTGELFF.

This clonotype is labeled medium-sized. CDR3 sequence: CASSFPRVPEAFF. The CDR3 DNA reads as TGTGCCAGCAGCTTCCCTAGGGTACCTGAAGCTTTCTTT. The genes are TRBV5-6 and TRBJ1-1; D uncertain. Trimming took off 2 bases at V and 6 bases at J, with 11 bases between the two ends. Germline V lookup: CDR1 SGHDT, CDR2 YYEEEE. This CDR3 has 13 residues.

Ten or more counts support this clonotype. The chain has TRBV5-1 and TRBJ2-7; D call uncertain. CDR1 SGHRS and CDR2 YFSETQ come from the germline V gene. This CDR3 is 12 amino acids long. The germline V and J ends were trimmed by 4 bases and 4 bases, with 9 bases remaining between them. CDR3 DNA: TGCGCCAGCAGCCCAGGAGAATACGAGCAGTACTTC. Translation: CASSPGEYEQYF. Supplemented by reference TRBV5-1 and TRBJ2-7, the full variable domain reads KAGVTQTPRYLIKTRGQQVTLSCSPISGHRSVSWYQQTPGQGLQFLFEYFSETQRNKGNFPGRFSGRQFSNSRSEMNVSTLELGDSALYLCASSPGEYEQYFGPGTRLTVT.

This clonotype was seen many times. CDR3 in DNA: TGTGCCAGCAGCTTAGCGTTTTTCCCGGGGAAGGAGTACGAGCAGTACTTC. Protein sequence: CASSLAFFPGKEYEQYF. The J gene is TRBJ2-7, the V gene TRBV7-2; a weak D match, TRBD2 (5 bases). CDR1 and CDR2 (germline): SGHTA, FQGNSA. V dropped 0 bases and J dropped 4 bases, with 19 bases sitting between them. The CDR3 runs to 17 residues.

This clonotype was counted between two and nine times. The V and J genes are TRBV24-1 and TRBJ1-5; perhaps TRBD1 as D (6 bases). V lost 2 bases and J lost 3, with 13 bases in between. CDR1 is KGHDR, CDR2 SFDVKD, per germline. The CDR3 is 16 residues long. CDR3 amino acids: CATSDSPGAINQPQHF. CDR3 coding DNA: TGTGCCACCAGTGATTCCCCAGGGGCTATCAATCAGCCCCAGCATTTT.

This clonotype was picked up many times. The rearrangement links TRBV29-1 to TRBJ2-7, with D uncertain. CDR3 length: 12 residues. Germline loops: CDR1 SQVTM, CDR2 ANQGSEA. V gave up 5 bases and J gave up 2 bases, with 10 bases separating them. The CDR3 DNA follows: TGCAGCGTTTTAGGGCAGCCCTACGAGCAGTACTTC. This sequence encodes CSVLGQPYEQYF.

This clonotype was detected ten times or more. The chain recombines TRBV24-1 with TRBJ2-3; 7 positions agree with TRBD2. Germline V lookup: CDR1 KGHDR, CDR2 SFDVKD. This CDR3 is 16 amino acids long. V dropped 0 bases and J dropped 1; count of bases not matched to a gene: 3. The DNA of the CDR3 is TGTGCCACCAGTGATTTGAAACGGGAGGGCACAGATACGCAGTATTTT. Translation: CATSDLKREGTDTQYF.

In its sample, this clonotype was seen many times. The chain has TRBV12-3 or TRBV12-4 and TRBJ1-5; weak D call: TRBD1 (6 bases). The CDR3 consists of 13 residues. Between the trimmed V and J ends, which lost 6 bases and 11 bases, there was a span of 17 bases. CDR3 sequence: CASSWGAGFAQHF. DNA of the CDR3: TGTGCCAGCAGCTGGGGGGCCGGGTTTGCCCAGCATTTT.

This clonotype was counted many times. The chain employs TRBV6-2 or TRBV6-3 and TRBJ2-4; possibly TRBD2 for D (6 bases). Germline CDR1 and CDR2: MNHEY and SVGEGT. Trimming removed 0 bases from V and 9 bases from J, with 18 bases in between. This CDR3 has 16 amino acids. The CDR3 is CASSYSRRGLVTIQYF. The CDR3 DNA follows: TGTGCCAGCAGTTACTCGAGGCGGGGTTTGGTTACCATTCAGTACTTC.

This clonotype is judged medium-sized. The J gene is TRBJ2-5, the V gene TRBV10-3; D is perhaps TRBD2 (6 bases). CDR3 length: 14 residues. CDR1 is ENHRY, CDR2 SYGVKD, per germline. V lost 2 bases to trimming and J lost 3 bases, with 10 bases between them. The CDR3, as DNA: TGTGCCATCAGTGAGGAGGACTACGAAGAGACCCAGTACTTC. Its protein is CAISEEDYEETQYF.

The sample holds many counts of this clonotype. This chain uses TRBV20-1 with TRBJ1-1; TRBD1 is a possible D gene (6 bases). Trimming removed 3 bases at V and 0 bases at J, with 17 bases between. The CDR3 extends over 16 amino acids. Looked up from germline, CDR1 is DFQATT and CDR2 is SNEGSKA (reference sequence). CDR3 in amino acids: CSASKMFGGLNTEAFF. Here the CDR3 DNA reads TGCAGTGCTAGTAAGATGTTTGGGGGGCTGAACACTGAAGCTTTCTTT.

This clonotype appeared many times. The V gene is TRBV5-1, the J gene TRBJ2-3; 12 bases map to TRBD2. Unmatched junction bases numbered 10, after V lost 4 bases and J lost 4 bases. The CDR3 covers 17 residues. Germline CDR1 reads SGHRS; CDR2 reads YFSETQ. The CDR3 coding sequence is TGCGCCAGCAGCCCTGCACTGACTAGCGGGGGTGCAGATACGCAGTATTTT. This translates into CASSPALTSGGADTQYF. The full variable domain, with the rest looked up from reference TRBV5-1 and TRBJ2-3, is KAGVTQTPRYLIKTRGQQVTLSCSPISGHRSVSWYQQTPGQGLQFLFEYFSETQRNKGNFPGRFSGRQFSNSRSEMNVSTLELGDSALYLCASSPALTSGGADTQYFGPGTRLTVL.